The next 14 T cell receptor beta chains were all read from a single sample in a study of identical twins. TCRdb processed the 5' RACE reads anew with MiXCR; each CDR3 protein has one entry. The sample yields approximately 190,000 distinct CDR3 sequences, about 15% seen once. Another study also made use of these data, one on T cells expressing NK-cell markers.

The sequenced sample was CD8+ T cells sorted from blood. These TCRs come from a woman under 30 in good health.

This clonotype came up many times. The DNA of the CDR3 is TGTGCCAGCAGCCTGGGACAGGGGTTTGTGGATGAGCAGTTCTTC. Translated, it gives CASSLGQGFVDEQFF. The chain links TRBV6-2 or TRBV6-3 to TRBJ2-1; TRBD1 matches at 10 bases. Germline CDR1 MNHEY, CDR2 SVGEGT. Trimming removed 6 bases from V and 8 bases from J; junction bases left unmatched: 10. This CDR3 comprises 15 residues.

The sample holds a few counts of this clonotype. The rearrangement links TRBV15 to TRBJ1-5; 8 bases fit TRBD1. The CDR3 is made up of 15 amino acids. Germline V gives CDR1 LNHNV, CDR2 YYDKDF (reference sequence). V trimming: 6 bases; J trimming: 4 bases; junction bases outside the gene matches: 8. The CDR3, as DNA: TGTGCCACCAGGAGCGACAGGGGAGCAAATCAGCCCCAGCATTTT. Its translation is CATRSDRGANQPQHF.

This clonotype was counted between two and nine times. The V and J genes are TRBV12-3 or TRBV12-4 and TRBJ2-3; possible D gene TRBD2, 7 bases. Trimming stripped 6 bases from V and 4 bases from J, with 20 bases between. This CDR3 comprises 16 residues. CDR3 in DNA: TGTGCCAGCAGCCACTGTTGGGGGGAGGGGGCAGATACGCAGTATTTT. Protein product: CASSHCWGEGADTQYF.

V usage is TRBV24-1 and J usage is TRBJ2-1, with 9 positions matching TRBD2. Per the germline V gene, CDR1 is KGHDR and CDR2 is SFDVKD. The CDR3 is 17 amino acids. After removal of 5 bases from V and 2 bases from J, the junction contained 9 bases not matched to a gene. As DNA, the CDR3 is TGTGCCACCAGTGGACCTTCGGCGGGAGGGACCTACAATGAGCAGTTCTTC. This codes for CATSGPSAGGTYNEQFF.

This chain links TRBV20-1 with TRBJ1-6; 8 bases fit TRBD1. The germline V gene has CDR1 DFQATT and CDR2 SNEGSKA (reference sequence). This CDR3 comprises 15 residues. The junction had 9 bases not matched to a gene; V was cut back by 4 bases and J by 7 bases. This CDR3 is CSATGQGPSNSPLHF. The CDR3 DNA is TGCAGTGCTACAGGACAGGGCCCATCAAATTCACCCCTCCACTTT.

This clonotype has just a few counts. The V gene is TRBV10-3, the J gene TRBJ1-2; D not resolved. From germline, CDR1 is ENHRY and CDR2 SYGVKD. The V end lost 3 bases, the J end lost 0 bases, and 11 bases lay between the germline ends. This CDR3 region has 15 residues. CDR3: CAISESVGANYGYTF. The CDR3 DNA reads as TGTGCCATCAGTGAATCCGTGGGAGCTAACTATGGCTACACCTTC.

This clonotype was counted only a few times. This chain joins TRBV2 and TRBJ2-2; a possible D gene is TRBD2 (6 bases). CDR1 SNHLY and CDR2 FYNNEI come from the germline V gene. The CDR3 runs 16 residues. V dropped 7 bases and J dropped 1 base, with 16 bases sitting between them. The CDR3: CASKPLRGENTGELFF. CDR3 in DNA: TGTGCCAGCAAACCCCTCCGCGGGGAGAACACCGGGGAGCTGTTTTTT. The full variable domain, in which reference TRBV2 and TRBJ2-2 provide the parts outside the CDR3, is EPEVTQTPSHQVTQMGQEVILRCVPISNHLYFYWYRQILGQKVEFLVSFYNNEISEKSEIFDDQFSVERPDGSNFTLKIRSTKLEDSAMYFCASKPLRGENTGELFFGEGSRLTVL.

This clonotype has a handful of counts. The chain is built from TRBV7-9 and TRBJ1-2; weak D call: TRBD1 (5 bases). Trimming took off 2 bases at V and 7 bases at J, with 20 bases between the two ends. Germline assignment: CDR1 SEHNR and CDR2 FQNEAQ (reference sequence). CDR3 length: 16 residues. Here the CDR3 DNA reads TGTGCCAGCAGCTTAAACGCCGAGGGACCTCCCGGTGGCTACACCTTC. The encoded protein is CASSLNAEGPPGGYTF.

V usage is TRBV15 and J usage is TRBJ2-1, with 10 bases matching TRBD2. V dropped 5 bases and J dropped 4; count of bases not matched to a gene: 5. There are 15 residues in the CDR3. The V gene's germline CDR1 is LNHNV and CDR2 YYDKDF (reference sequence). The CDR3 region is CATSYISGGYNEQFF. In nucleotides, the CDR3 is TGTGCCACCAGCTACATTAGCGGGGGGTACAATGAGCAGTTCTTC.

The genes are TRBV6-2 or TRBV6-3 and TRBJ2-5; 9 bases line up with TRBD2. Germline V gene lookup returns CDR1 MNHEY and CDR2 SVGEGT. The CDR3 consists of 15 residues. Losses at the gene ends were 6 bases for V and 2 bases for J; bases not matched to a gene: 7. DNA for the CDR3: TGTGCCAGCAGAATGGGGCTAGCGGGGCAAGAGACCCAGTACTTC. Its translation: CASRMGLAGQETQYF.

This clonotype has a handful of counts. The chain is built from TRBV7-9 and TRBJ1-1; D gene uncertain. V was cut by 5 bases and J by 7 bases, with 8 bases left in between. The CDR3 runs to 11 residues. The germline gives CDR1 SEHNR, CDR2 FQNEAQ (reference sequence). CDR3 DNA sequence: TGTGCCAGCAGCCACGTCTTTGAAGCTTTCTTT. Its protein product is CASSHVFEAFF.

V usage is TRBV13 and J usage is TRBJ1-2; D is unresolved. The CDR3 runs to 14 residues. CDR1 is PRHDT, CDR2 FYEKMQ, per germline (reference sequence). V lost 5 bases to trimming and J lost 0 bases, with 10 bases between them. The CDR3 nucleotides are TGTGCCAGCAGCACCCAGGTTTCTAACTATGGCTACACCTTC. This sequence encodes CASSTQVSNYGYTF.

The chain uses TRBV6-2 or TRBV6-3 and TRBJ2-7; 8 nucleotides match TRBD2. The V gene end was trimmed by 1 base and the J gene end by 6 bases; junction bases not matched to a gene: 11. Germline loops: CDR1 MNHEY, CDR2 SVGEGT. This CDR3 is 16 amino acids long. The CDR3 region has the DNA TGTGCCAGCAGTTACTACCTGACCGGGACTAGTGCCGAGCAGTACTTC. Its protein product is CASSYYLTGTSAEQYF.

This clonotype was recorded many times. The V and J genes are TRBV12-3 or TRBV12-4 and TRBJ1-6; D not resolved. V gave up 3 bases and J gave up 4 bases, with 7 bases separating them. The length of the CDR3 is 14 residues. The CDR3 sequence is CASSFSDYNSPLHF. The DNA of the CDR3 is TGTGCCAGCAGTTTTTCTGATTATAATTCACCCCTCCACTTT.